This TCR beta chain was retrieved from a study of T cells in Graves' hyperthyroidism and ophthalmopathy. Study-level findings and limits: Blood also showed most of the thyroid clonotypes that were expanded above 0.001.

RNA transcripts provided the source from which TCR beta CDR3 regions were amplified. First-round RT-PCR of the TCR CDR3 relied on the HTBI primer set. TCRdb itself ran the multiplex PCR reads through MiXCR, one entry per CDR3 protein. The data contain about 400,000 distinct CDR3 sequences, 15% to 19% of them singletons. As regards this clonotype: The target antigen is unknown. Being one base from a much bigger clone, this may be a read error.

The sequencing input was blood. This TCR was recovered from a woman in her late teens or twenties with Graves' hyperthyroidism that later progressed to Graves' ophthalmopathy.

The CDR3 loop reads CASSLGRLAGGPGEQYF. The CDR3 bases are TGTGCCAGCAGCTTAGGTCGACTAGCGGGAGGGCCCGGTGAGCAGTACTTC. This chain uses TRBV11-2 with TRBJ2-7; the match to TRBD2 covers 14 bases. This CDR3 spans 17 amino acids. The germline V gene encodes CDR1 SGHAT and CDR2 FQNNGV. V was clipped by 1 base and J by 7 bases; unmatched bases: 9.